This TCR beta chain stems from a study of a mutant IDH1 vaccine in newly diagnosed glioma. A remark on this clone: Its antigen is not known.

Assay: immunoSEQ multiplex PCR; the TCRdb copy retains only in-frame clones and omits some. Of tens of thousands of clones listed, around 78% are singletons. The CDR3 contains 16 residues. The V end lost 0 bases, the J end lost 4 bases, and 16 bases lay between the germline ends. The germline gives CDR1 SGDLS, CDR2 YYNGEE. The time point: week 5, during vaccination. Doses comprised 300 ug of mutant IDH1 20-mer peptide each, plus topical imiquimod. The specimen was PBMCs, collected from a glioma patient whose treatment included an IDH1 peptide vaccine. The J gene is TRBJ1-1, the V gene TRBV9, with D tentatively TRBD1 (6 bases). The clonotype comes from a man in his fifties or sixties with glioma. The CDR3 sequence: CASSVVLGGAPTEAFF. In DNA form, the CDR3 reads TGTGCCAGCAGCGTAGTTTTGGGGGGGGCGCCCACTGAAGCTTTCTTT.